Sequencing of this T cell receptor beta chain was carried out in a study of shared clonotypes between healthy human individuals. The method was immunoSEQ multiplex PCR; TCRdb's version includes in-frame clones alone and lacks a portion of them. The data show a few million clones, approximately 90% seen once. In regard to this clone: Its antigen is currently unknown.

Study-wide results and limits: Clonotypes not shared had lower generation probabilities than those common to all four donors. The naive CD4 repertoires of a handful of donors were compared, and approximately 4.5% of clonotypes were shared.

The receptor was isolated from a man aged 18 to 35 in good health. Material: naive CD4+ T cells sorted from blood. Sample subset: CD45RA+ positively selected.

DNA of the CDR3: TGTGCCAGCAGCTTGGGACAGGGTAGTGGTTGGGAGACCCAGTACTTC. The encoded protein is CASSLGQGSGWETQYF. J is TRBJ2-5 and V is TRBV5-4; 7 nucleotides match TRBD1. V lost 0 bases to trimming and J lost 5 bases; unmatched junction nucleotides: 10. The CDR3 runs to 16 residues. Germline CDR1 SGHNT, CDR2 YYREEE (reference sequence).